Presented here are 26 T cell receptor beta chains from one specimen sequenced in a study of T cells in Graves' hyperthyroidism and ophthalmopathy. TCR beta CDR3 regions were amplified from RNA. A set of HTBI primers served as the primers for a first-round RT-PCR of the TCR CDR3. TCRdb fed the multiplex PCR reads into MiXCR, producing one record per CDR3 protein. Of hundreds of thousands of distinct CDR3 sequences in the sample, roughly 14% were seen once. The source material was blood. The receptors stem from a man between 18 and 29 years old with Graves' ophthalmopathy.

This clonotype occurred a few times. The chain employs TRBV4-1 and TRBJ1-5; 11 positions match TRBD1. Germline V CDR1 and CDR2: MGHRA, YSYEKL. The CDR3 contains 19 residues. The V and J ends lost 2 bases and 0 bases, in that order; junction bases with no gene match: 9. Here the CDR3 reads CASSQSLDRGLYSNQPQHF. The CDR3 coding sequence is TGCGCCAGCAGCCAATCGTTGGACAGGGGGCTTTATAGCAATCAGCCCCAGCATTTT.

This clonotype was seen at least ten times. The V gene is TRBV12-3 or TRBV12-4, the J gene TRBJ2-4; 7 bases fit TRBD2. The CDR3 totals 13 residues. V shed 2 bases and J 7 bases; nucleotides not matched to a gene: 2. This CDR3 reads CASSLLGGNIQYF. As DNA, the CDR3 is TGTGCCAGCAGTTTACTGGGGGGGAACATTCAGTACTTC.

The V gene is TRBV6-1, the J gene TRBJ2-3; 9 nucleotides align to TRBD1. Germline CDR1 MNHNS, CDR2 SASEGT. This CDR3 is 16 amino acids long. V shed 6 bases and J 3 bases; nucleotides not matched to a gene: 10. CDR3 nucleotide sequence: TGTGCCAGCAGCCACACAGGGGGCGCTTGGACAGATACGCAGTATTTT. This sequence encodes CASSHTGGAWTDTQYF.

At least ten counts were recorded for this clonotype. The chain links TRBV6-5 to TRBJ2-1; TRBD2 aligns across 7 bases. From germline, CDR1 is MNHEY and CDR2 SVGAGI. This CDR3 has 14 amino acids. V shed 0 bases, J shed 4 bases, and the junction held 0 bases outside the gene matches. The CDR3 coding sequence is TGTGCCAGCAGTTACTCGGGAGGGTACAATGAGCAGTTCTTC. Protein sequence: CASSYSGGYNEQFF.

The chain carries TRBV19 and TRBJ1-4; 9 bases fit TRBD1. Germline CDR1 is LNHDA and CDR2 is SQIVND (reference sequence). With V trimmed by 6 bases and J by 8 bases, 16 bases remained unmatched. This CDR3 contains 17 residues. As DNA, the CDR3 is TGTGCCAGTAGAACCGGGACAGGGCCCTTTCAGAGAGAAAAACTGTTTTTT. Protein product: CASRTGTGPFQREKLFF.

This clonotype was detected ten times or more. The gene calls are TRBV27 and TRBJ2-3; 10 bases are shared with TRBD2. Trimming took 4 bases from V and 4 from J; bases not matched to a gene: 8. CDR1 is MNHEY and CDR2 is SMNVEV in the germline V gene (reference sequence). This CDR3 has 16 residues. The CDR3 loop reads CASSSNSGGAADTQYF. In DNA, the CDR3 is TGTGCCAGCAGTTCCAACAGCGGGGGGGCGGCAGATACGCAGTATTTT.

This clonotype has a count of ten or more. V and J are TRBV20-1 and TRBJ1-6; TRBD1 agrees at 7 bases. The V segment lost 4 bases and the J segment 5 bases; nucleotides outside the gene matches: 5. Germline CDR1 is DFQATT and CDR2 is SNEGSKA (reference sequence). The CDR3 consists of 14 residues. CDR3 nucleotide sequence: TGCAGTGCTAAGGGGGCGACAAATAATTCACCCCTCCACTTT. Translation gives CSAKGATNNSPLHF.

CDR3 sequence reads: CSARPTFYGYTF. The CDR3 nucleotides are TGCAGTGCTAGGCCCACCTTCTATGGCTACACCTTC. The chain joins TRBV20-1 to TRBJ1-2; D is undetermined. The CDR3 runs to 12 residues. Trimming removed 3 bases at V and 4 bases at J, with 9 bases between. Per the germline V gene, CDR1 is DFQATT and CDR2 is SNEGSKA (reference sequence).

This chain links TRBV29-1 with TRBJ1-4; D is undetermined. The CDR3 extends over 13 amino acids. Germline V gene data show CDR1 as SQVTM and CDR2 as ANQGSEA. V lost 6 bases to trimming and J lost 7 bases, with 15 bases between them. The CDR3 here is CSVSESGSEKLFF. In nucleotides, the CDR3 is TGCAGCGTATCGGAGTCCGGGAGTGAAAAACTGTTTTTT.

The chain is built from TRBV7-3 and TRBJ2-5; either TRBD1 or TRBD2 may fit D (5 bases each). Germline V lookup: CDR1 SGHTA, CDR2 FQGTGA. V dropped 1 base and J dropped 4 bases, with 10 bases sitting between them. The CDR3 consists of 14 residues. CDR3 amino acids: CASSLSPGPETQYF. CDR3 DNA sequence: TGTGCCAGCAGCTTAAGTCCGGGACCAGAGACCCAGTACTTC.

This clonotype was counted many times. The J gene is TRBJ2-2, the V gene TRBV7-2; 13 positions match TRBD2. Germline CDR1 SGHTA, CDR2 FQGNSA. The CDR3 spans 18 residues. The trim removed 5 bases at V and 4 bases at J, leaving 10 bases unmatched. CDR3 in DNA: TGTGCCAGCAGCCATCCGGGGACTAGCGGGAAAATCACCGGGGAGCTGTTTTTT. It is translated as CASSHPGTSGKITGELFF.

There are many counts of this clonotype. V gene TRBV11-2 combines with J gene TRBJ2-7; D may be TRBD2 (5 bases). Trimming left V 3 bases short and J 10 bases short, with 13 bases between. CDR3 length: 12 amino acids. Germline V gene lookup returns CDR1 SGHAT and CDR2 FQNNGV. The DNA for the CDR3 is TGTGCCAGCAGCTTCGCGTTGGGAGAACAGTACTTC. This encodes CASSFALGEQYF.

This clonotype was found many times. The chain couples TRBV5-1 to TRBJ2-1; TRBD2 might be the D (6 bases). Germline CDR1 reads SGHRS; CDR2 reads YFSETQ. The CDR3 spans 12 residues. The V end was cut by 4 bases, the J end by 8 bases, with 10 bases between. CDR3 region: CASSGTSDEQFF. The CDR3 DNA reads TGCGCCAGCAGCGGGACTTCCGATGAGCAGTTCTTC.

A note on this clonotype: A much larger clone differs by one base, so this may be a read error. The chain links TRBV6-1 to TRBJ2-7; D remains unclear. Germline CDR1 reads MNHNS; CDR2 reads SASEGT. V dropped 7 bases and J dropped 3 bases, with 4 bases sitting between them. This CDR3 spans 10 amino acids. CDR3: CASKSYEQYF. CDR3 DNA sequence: TGTGCCAGCAAGAGCTACGAGCAGTACTTC.

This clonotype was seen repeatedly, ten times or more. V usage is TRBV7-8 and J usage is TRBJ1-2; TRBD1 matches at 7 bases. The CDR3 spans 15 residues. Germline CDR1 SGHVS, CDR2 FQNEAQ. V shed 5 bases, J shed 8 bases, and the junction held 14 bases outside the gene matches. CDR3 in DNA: TGTGCCAGCAGCCCCCGGCCAGGGGGATCCCGCGGCTACACCTTC. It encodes CASSPRPGGSRGYTF.

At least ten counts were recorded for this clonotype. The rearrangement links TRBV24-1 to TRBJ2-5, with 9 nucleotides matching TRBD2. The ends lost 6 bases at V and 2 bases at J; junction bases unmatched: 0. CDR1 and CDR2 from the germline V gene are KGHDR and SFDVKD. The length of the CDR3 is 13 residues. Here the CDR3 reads CATSTSGQETQYF. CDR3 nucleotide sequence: TGTGCCACCAGTACTAGCGGGCAAGAGACCCAGTACTTC.

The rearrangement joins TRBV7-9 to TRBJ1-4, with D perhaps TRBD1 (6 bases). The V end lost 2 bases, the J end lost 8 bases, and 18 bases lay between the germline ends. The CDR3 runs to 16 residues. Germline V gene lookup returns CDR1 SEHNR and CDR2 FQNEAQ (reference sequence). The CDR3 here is CASSLFRGRGEEKLFF. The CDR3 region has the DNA TGTGCCAGCAGCTTATTCCGGGGGAGGGGGGAGGAAAAACTGTTTTTT.

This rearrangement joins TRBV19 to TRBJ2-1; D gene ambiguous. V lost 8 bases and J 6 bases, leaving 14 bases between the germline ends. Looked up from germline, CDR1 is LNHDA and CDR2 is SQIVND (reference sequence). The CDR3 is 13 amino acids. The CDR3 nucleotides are TGTGCCAGTTCCCAAATGGCAGGCAATGAGCAGTTCTTC. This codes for CASSQMAGNEQFF. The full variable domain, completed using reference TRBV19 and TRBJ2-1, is DGGITQSPKYLFRKEGQNVTLSCEQNLNHDAMYWYRQDPGQGLRLIYYSQIVNDFQKGDIAEGYSVSREKKESFPLTVTSAQKNPTAFYLCASSQMAGNEQFFGPGTRLTVL.

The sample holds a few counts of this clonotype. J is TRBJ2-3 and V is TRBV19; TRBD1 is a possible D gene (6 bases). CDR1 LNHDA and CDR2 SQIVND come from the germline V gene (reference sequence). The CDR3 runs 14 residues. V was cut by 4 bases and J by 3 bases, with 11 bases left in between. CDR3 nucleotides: TGTGCCAGTAGTAGGGGACAAGAAACAGATACGCAGTATTTT. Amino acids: CASSRGQETDTQYF.

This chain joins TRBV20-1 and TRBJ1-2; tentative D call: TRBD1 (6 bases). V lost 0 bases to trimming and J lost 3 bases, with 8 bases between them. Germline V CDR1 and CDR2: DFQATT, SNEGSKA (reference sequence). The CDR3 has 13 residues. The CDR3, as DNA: TGCAGTGCTAGAGACGGACAGTACTATGGCTACACCTTC. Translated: CSARDGQYYGYTF.

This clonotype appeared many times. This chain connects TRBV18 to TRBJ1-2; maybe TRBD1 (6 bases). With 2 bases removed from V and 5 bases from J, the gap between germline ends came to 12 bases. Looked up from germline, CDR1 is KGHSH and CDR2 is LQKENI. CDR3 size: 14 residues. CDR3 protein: CASSPFPGEYGYTF. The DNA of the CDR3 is TGTGCCAGCTCACCATTCCCAGGGGAGTATGGCTACACCTTC. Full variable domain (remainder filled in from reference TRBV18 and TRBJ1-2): NAGVMQNPRHLVRRRGQEARLRCSPMKGHSHVYWYRQLPEEGLKFMVYLQKENIIDESGMPKERFSAEFPKEGPSILRIQQVVRGDSAAYFCASSPFPGEYGYTFGSGTRLTVV.

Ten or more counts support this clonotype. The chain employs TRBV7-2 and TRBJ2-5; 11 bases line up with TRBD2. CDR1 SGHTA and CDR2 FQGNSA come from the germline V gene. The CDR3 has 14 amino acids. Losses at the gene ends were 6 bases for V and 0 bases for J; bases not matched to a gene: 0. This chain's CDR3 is CASRTSGNQETQYF. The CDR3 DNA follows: TGTGCCAGCAGGACTAGCGGGAACCAAGAGACCCAGTACTTC.

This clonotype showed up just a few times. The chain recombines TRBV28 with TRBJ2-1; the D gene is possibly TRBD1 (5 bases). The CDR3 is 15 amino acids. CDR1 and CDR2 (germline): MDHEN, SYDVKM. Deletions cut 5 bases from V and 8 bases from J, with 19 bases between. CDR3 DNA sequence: TGTGCCAGCAGTCTTGGGGCGTCCGCATACGATGAGCAGTTCTTC. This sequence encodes CASSLGASAYDEQFF.

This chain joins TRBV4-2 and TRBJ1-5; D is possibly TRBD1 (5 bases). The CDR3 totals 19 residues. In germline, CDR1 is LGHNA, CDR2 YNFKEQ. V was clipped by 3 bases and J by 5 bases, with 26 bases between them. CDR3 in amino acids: CASSQPRSQSRQTYQPQHF. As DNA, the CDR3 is TGTGCCAGCAGCCAGCCCAGGTCCCAATCGCGACAGACTTATCAGCCCCAGCATTTT.

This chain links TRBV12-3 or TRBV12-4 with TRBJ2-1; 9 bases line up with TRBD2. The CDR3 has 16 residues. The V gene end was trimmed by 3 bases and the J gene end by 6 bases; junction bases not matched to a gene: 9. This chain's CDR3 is CASSLEVAGAPNEQFF. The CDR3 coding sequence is TGTGCCAGCAGTTTGGAGGTAGCGGGGGCCCCCAATGAGCAGTTCTTC.

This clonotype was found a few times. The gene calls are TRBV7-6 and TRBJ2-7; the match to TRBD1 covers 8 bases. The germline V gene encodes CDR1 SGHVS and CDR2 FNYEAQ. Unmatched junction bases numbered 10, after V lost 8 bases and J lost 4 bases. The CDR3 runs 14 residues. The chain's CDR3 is CASGPTGAAYEQYF. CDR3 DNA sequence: TGTGCCAGCGGCCCGACAGGGGCTGCGTACGAGCAGTACTTC.